This T cell receptor beta chain was profiled in a study of T cells after yellow fever vaccination. Study-wide context: Fractions containing few cells were prepared with SMART-Seq v4 Ultra Low Input.

5'RACE template switching generated TCR cDNA, adding a universal primer site and UMIs. TCRdb independently ran MiXCR on the 5' RACE reads; one entry per CDR3 protein. The repertoire includes under 600,000 distinct CDR3 sequences, around an eighth of them detected once, and about an eighth sits in the top ten. Trimming shortened V by 5 bases and J by 0 bases, and 5 bases separated the two germline ends. Germline lookup yields CDR1 LNHNV and CDR2 YYDKDF (reference sequence). The CDR3 runs 12 residues. The material sequenced was PBMCs, taken on the day of the yellow fever booster vaccination. V usage is TRBV15 and J usage is TRBJ2-7; D not certain. This TCR was recovered from a man between 25 and 39 years old who received the YFV17D yellow fever vaccine. The CDR3 reads CATSHSSYEQYF. The CDR3 DNA reads TGTGCCACCAGCCACAGCTCCTACGAGCAGTACTTC.